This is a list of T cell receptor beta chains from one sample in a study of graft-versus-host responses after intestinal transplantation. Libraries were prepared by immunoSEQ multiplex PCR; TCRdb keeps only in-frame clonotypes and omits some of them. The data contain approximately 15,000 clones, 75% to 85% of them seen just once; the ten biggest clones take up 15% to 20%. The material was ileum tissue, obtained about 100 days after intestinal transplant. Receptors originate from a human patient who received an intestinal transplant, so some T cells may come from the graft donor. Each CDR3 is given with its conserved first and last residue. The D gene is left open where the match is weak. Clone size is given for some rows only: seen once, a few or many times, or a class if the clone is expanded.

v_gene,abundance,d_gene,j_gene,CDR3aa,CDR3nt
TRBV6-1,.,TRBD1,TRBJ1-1,CASTTTGVGTEAFF,TGTGCCAGCACTACAACAGGGGTGGGCACTGAAGCTTTCTTT
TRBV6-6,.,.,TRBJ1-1,CASSYWGSATEAFF,TGTGCCAGCAGTTACTGGGGTAGCGCCACTGAAGCTTTCTTT
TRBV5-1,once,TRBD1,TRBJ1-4,CASSTRQGADEKLFF,TGCGCCAGCAGCACCCGTCAGGGGGCGGATGAAAAACTGTTTTTT
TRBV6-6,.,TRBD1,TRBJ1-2,CASSQGQGIGDYGYTF,TGTGCCAGCAGCCAGGGACAGGGGATTGGTGACTATGGCTACACCTTC
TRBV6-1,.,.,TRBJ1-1,CATDGRGEAEAFF,TGTGCCACTGATGGCAGGGGCGAAGCTGAAGCTTTCTTT
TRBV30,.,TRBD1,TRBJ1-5,CAWKRDRRGNQPQHF,TGTGCCTGGAAACGGGACAGGAGGGGAAATCAGCCCCAGCATTTT
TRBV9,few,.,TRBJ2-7,CASSVDPDSYEQYF,TGTGCCAGCAGCGTAGATCCAGATTCCTACGAGCAGTACTTC
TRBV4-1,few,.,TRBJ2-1,CASSQLQASWGQLYNEQFF,TGCGCCAGCAGCCAATTACAGGCTTCGTGGGGACAACTCTACAATGAGCAGTTCTTC
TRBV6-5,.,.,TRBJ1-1,CASSFLQTAMNTEAFF,TGTGCCAGCAGTTTCTTACAGACCGCAATGAACACTGAAGCTTTCTTT
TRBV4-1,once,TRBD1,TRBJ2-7,CASSQAYHRGEQYF,TGCGCCAGCAGCCAAGCCTACCACAGGGGCGAGCAGTACTTC
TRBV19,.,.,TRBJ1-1,CASSERVGQGNTEAFF,TGTGCCAGTAGCGAACGGGTCGGGCAGGGAAACACTGAAGCTTTCTTT
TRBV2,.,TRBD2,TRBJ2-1,CASSGLAAAPLNNEQFF,TGTGCCAGCAGTGGACTAGCCGCCGCGCCACTTAACAATGAGCAGTTCTTC